The clone carrying this T cell receptor beta chain was found many times. Its antigen is currently unknown. The J segment lost 4 bases and the V segment lost 4 bases, leaving 3 bases of the junction unmatched. CDR3 length: 14 amino acids. Per the original methods: A distant-metastasis classifier for papillary thyroid cancer was built using CDR3 differences across clinicopathological groups. TCRdb reprocessed the PCR reads via MiXCR. What appears here as the V and J calls and clone size reflects TCRdb's work, not the paper's. Here the sample spans tens of thousands of clones, roughly 20% being singletons. Thyroid surgery was preceded by no treatment in any patient. This entry is derived from a study of metastatic and nonmetastatic thyroid tumors. Study-wide background: For malignant and benign thyroid patients, tumor or nodule tissue and blood were the sources whose repertoires were compared. Whole-study results and caveats: For both blood and tumor, malignant thyroid tumors reportedly showed significantly higher TCR beta diversity than benign nodules did.

The source material was blood. This sequence originates from a female donor with papillary thyroid cancer or a benign thyroid nodule (not recorded which). Some clones in this sample may be carry-over from other donors' samples. J is TRBJ2-1 and V is TRBV12-3 or TRBV12-4, with 8 nucleotides matching TRBD1. The CDR3 spells CASSWRQGYNEQFF. The CDR3 DNA reads as TGTGCCAGCAGTTGGCGACAGGGGTACAATGAGCAGTTCTTC.